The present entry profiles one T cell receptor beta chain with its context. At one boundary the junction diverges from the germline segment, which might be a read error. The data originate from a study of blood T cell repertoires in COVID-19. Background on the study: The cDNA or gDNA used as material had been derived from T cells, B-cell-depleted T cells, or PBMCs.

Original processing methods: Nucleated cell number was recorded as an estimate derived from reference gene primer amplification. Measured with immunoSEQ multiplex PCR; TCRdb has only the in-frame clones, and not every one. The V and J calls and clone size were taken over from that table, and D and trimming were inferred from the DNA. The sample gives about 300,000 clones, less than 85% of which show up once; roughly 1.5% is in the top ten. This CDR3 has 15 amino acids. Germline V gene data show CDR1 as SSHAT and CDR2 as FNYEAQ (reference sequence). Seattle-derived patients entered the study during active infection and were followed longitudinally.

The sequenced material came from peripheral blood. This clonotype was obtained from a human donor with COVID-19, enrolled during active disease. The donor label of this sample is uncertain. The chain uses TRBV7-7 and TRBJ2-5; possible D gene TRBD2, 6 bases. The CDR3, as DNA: TGTGCTAGCAGCTTAGGCGCGGGGATGGAAGAGACCCAGTACTTC. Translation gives CASSLGAGMEETQYF.